This TCR beta chain was recovered during a study of blood T cell repertoires in COVID-19. TCRdb's table, derived via immunoSEQ multiplex PCR, lists solely in-frame clones and lacks some. The sample includes about 170,000 clones, around four fifths of them seen just once. Germline CDR1 is LNHDA and CDR2 is SQIVND (reference sequence). The CDR3 runs to 11 residues. V shed 6 bases and J shed 3 bases, with 5 bases lying between them. The rearrangement links TRBV19 to TRBJ1-1; D is ambiguous. This sequence was found in a woman aged 70-85 years who had recovered from COVID-19. The sequencing sample was made of peripheral blood. CDR3 in amino acids: CASSLDTEAFF. DNA of the CDR3: TGTGCCAGTAGCCTTGACACTGAAGCTTTCTTT. The full variable domain, rest sourced from reference TRBV19 and TRBJ1-1, is DGGITQSPKYLFRKEGQNVTLSCEQNLNHDAMYWYRQDPGQGLRLIYYSQIVNDFQKGDIAEGYSVSREKKESFPLTVTSAQKNPTAFYLCASSLDTEAFFGQGTRLTVV.